The 23 T cell receptor beta chains listed next were all sequenced from one sample in a study of OX40 agonist ivuxolimab in advanced cancers. Repertoires were generated with immunoSEQ multiplex PCR, while TCRdb's copy carries only in-frame clones and drops some. The sample has roughly 100,000 clones, around four fifths seen once. The material was CD4+ or CD8+ T cells sorted from blood, obtained in a trial of the OX40 agonist ivuxolimab. These receptor sequences come from an adult with an advanced solid tumor such as melanoma, head and neck, liver or kidney cancer.

The rearrangement links TRBV7-3 to TRBJ2-2; D call uncertain. Germline CDR1 is SGHTA and CDR2 is FQGTGA. CDR3 length equals 14 residues. Trimming shortened V by 5 bases and J by 0 bases, and 7 bases separated the two germline ends. The CDR3 region has the DNA TGTGCCAGCAGCGCCGTTGCGAACACCGGGGAGCTGTTTTTT. Its protein product is CASSAVANTGELFF.

The gene calls are TRBV11-3 and TRBJ2-7; maybe TRBD2 (5 bases). Germline V gene lookup returns CDR1 SGHNT and CDR2 YENEEA. V lost 0 bases, J lost 6 bases, and 9 bases lay in between. The CDR3 has 13 residues. For the CDR3, the DNA is TGTGCCAGCAGCTTAGAGGGGAGCGGCGAGCAGTACTTC. It specifies CASSLEGSGEQYF. Combining the CDR3 with reference TRBV11-3 and TRBJ2-7 gives the whole variable domain EAGVVQSPRYKIIEKKQPVAFWCNPISGHNTLYWYLQNLGQGPELLIRYENEEAVDDSQLPKDRFSAERLKGVDSTLKIQPAELGDSAVYLCASSLEGSGEQYFGPGTRLTVT.

CDR3 coding DNA: TGTGCCATCATGGAGCCGGGACAGGGTGGTTACGAGCAGTACTTC. Its protein product is CAIMEPGQGGYEQYF. This rearrangement joins TRBV10-3 to TRBJ2-7; 9 bases align to TRBD1. J gave up 4 bases and V 7 bases, and 11 bases lay outside the gene matches. CDR1 and CDR2 (germline): ENHRY, SYGVKD. The CDR3 spans 15 residues.

This clone was observed once. This sample also contains other DNA sequences that code for the same CDR3. V usage is TRBV5-8 and J usage is TRBJ1-2; D is unclear. The length of the CDR3 is 14 residues. Trimming removed 4 bases at V and 5 bases at J, with 15 bases between. Germline-derived CDR1 and CDR2 are SGHTS and YDEGEE. This chain's CDR3 is CASSPRGVLYGYTF. The DNA for the CDR3 is TGTGCCAGCAGCCCCCGTGGGGTCCTATATGGCTACACCTTC. Full variable domain (outside the CDR3, taken from reference TRBV5-8 and TRBJ1-2): EAGVTQSPTHLIKTRGQQATLRCSPISGHTSVYWYQQALGLGLQFLLWYDEGEERNRGNFPPRFSGRQFPNYSSELNVNALELEDSALYLCASSPRGVLYGYTFGSGTRLTVV.

This chain joins TRBV29-1 and TRBJ2-6; tentative D call: TRBD1 (6 bases). Looked up from germline, CDR1 is SQVTM and CDR2 is ANQGSEA. Deletions cut 4 bases from V and 4 bases from J, with 17 bases between. The CDR3 runs 16 residues. The CDR3 reads CSVVHRAGAGANVLTF. DNA of the CDR3: TGCAGCGTTGTGCATCGGGCAGGGGCAGGGGCCAACGTCCTGACTTTC. The whole variable domain, filled in from reference TRBV29-1 and TRBJ2-6, reads SAVISQKPSRDICQRGTSLTIQCQVDSQVTMMFWYRQQPGQSLTLIATANQGSEATYESGFVIDKFPISRPNLTFSTLTVSNMSPEDSSIYLCSVVHRAGAGANVLTFGAGSRLTVL.

This chain joins TRBV9 and TRBJ2-7; 7 nucleotides agree with TRBD1. CDR3 size: 14 residues. Looked up from germline, CDR1 is SGDLS and CDR2 is YYNGEE. V was pared by 3 bases and J by 0 bases, with 3 bases of the junction left unmatched. CDR3 region: CASSGRDSSYEQYF. The CDR3 bases are TGTGCCAGCAGCGGTCGGGACAGCTCCTACGAGCAGTACTTC.

J is TRBJ1-2 and V is TRBV9; weak D call: TRBD1 (5 bases). The V and J ends lost 3 bases and 8 bases respectively, with 23 bases between them. The CDR3 loop spans 16 amino acids. CDR1 is SGDLS, CDR2 YYNGEE, per germline. The DNA of the CDR3 is TGTGCCAGCAGCGAGGGTGGCAGGGCCCTTGGGAGAGGCTACACCTTC. Translated, it gives CASSEGGRALGRGYTF.

This chain connects TRBV7-2 to TRBJ2-4, with TRBD1 as a possible D gene (6 bases). The germline V and J ends were trimmed by 6 bases and 6 bases, with 12 bases remaining between them. Germline lookup yields CDR1 SGHTA and CDR2 FQGNSA. The length of the CDR3 is 13 residues. CDR3 region: CASSTGLGNIQYF. The CDR3 DNA sequence: TGTGCCAGCAGTACAGGGTTGGGAAACATTCAGTACTTC.

This clone was seen a single time. CDR3 sequence: CASGLLAGGPGDTQYF. The CDR3 nucleotides are TGCGCCAGCGGACTACTAGCGGGGGGGCCCGGAGATACGCAGTATTTT. The gene calls are TRBV5-1 and TRBJ2-3, with 13 bases fitting TRBD2. CDR1 is SGHRS, CDR2 YFSETQ, per germline. V shed 7 bases, J shed 5 bases, and the junction held 10 bases outside the gene matches. The CDR3 runs 16 residues.

This chain links TRBV7-8 with TRBJ1-5; tentative D call: TRBD1 (6 bases). There are 15 residues in the CDR3. In germline, CDR1 is SGHVS, CDR2 FQNEAQ. V was trimmed by 0 bases and J by 6 bases, leaving 12 bases between them. The CDR3 nucleotides are TGTGCCAGCAGCTTAGCGGTGAGGGGGGCTCAGCCCCAGCATTTT. Residues: CASSLAVRGAQPQHF.

The chain employs TRBV11-1 and TRBJ2-7; D may be TRBD1 (6 bases). The CDR3 spans 13 residues. Looked up from germline, CDR1 is SGHAT and CDR2 is FQDESV (reference sequence). The V end was cut by 3 bases, the J end by 7 bases, with 13 bases between. The CDR3 loop is CASSFGRGTEQYV. In nucleotides, the CDR3 is TGTGCCAGCAGCTTTGGCAGGGGTACTGAGCAGTACGTC.

The chain is built from TRBV27 and TRBJ1-1; possibly TRBD1 for D (5 bases). V lost 4 bases, J lost 4 bases, and 16 bases lay in between. Per the germline V gene, CDR1 is MNHEY and CDR2 is SMNVEV (reference sequence). CDR3 size: 15 residues. CDR3 nucleotide sequence: TGTGCCAGCAGTTCACTCAGGGCTTTGAGCACTGAAGCTTTCTTT. This translates into CASSSLRALSTEAFF.

Concerning this clone: This specimen includes other DNA sequences encoding the same CDR3. The chain has TRBV7-2 and TRBJ2-2, with 7 bases fitting TRBD1. Germline V gives CDR1 SGHTA, CDR2 FQGNSA. J lost 5 bases, V lost 4 bases, and 4 bases had no gene match. This CDR3 has 14 residues. The CDR3 spells CASSSRQGTGELFF. DNA for the CDR3: TGTGCCAGCAGCTCTCGACAGGGTACCGGGGAGCTGTTTTTT.

The CDR3 here is CASSRVDDEKLFF. DNA for the CDR3: TGTGCCAGCTCAAGAGTGGACGATGAAAAACTGTTTTTT. This chain joins TRBV18 and TRBJ1-4; D is undetermined. Germline V CDR1 and CDR2: KGHSH, LQKENI. There are 13 residues in the CDR3. V shed 5 bases and J shed 6 bases, with 10 bases lying between them. Full variable domain (rest looked up from reference TRBV18 and TRBJ1-4): NAGVMQNPRHLVRRRGQEARLRCSPMKGHSHVYWYRQLPEEGLKFMVYLQKENIIDESGMPKERFSAEFPKEGPSILRIQQVVRGDSAAYFCASSRVDDEKLFFGSGTQLSVL.

This clone was picked up one time. V usage is TRBV2 and J usage is TRBJ2-1; weak D call: TRBD2 (5 bases). The CDR3 loop spans 15 amino acids. CDR1 SNHLY and CDR2 FYNNEI come from the germline V gene. Trimming removed 0 bases from V and 2 bases from J, with 8 bases in between. The DNA for the CDR3 is TGTGCCAGCAGTGAAGCTGAGGGCCCCTACAATGAGCAGTTCTTC. It yields the protein CASSEAEGPYNEQFF.

This chain links TRBV28 with TRBJ1-3, with 8 bases matching TRBD1. The CDR3 length is 15 residues. Germline values: CDR1 MDHEN, CDR2 SYDVKM. The V and J ends lost 0 bases and 7 bases, in that order; junction bases with no gene match: 5. This CDR3 is CASSLWSGGANTIYF. Here the CDR3 DNA reads TGTGCCAGCAGTTTATGGTCAGGGGGCGCGAACACCATATATTTT.

This clone came up once. The chain is built from TRBV7-3 and TRBJ2-1, with TRBD2 matching over 10 bases. CDR1 and CDR2 from the germline V gene are SGHTA and FQGTGA. Trimming removed 5 bases from V and 0 bases from J; junction bases left unmatched: 10. There are 18 residues in the CDR3. CDR3 DNA sequence: TGTGCCAGCAGCAATAGCGGGGGGTTTTCGAGCTCCTACAATGAGCAGTTCTTC. Translated, it gives CASSNSGGFSSSYNEQFF.

The chain links TRBV5-1 to TRBJ2-1, with 7 bases matching TRBD2. V was pared by 1 base and J by 6 bases, with 7 bases of the junction left unmatched. The CDR3 covers 15 residues. Germline V CDR1 and CDR2: SGHRS, YFSETQ. CDR3 sequence: CASSLRGDTFNEQFF. DNA of the CDR3: TGCGCCAGCAGCTTGCGGGGGGATACCTTCAATGAGCAGTTCTTC.

The V and J genes are TRBV19 and TRBJ2-6, with 10 bases identical to TRBD1. This CDR3 region has 16 residues. CDR1 and CDR2 from the germline V gene are LNHDA and SQIVND (reference sequence). Trimming took 2 bases from V and 7 from J; bases not matched to a gene: 5. The CDR3 loop reads CASSISWTGGANVLTF. The CDR3 DNA sequence: TGTGCCAGTAGTATATCCTGGACAGGGGGAGCCAACGTCCTGACTTTC.

The rearrangement links TRBV11-2 to TRBJ2-6; D gene uncertain. Germline V gene data show CDR1 as SGHAT and CDR2 as FQNNGV. This CDR3 contains 15 residues. Trimming took off 4 bases at V and 2 bases at J, with 9 bases between the two ends. CDR3 region: CASSSLWTGANVLTF. The CDR3 coding sequence is TGTGCCAGCAGCTCACTATGGACTGGGGCCAACGTCCTGACTTTC.

This clone was counted once. Other DNA sequences in this sample translate to the same CDR3. This chain links TRBV10-1 with TRBJ2-3; 8 nucleotides agree with TRBD2. This CDR3 contains 14 residues. Trimming cost V 4 bases and J 4 bases; bases outside gene matches: 4. The V gene's germline CDR1 is WNHNN and CDR2 SYGVQD (reference sequence). The CDR3 DNA sequence: TGCGCCAGCAGTGGGCCGGGACTAGCAGATACGCAGTATTTT. This encodes CASSGPGLADTQYF.

The CDR3 bases are TGTGCCAGCAGTTACGAGGCAGCTGGAAACACCATATATTTT. Translation: CASSYEAAGNTIYF. The V gene is TRBV6-6, the J gene TRBJ1-3; D is unclear. Deletions cut 2 bases from V and 2 bases from J, with 7 bases between. CDR1 is MNHNY and CDR2 is SVGAGI in the germline V gene (reference sequence). CDR3 length: 14 amino acids.

The table lists this clone with a few counts. The rearrangement joins TRBV12-5 to TRBJ2-2; maybe TRBD2 (5 bases). Germline-derived CDR1 and CDR2 are LGHNT and FRNRAP. The V gene lost 7 bases and the J gene lost 7 bases, with 46 bases spanning the gap. The CDR3 length is 24 residues. The CDR3 sequence is CASASRWGEITGSLVGRDYGELFF. The DNA for the CDR3 is TGTGCTAGTGCCTCCCGGTGGGGAGAGATTACGGGGAGCCTCGTGGGGAGAGATTACGGGGAGCTGTTTTTT.